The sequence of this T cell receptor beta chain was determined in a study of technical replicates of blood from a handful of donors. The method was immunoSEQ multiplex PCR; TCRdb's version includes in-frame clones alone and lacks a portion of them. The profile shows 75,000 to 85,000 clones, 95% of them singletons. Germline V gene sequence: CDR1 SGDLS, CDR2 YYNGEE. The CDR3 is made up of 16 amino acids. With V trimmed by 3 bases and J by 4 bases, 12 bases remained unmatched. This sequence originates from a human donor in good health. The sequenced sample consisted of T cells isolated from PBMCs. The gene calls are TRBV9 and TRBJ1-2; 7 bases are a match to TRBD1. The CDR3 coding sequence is TGTGCCAGCAGCGCCGGGGGACAGACGCTGCCCTATGGCTACACCTTC. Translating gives CASSAGGQTLPYGYTF.